The 29 T cell receptor beta chains below come from one sample, sequenced in a study of T cell repertoires in cytomegalovirus infection (dated by TCRdb to about 2019). Sequenced using an Illumina HiSeq 1500. TCRdb redid the processing of the public reads, applying fastp at Q25 and MiXCR, and retained in-frame beta chains. A single entry per CDR3 protein holds the most common genes and DNA from its merged rows. This sample gives more than 400,000 distinct CDR3 sequences in total; about a quarter of them show up just once. Of the sample, about 13% is held by the ten largest clones. What was sequenced was PBMCs. Receptors were obtained from a human donor in good health (CMV status not recorded). Some clones in this sample may be carry-over from other donors' samples.

This clonotype came up a few times. This rearrangement joins TRBV7-9 to TRBJ1-5; 8 nucleotides align to TRBD1. Germline V gene data show CDR1 as SEHNR and CDR2 as FQNEAQ (reference sequence). CDR3 length: 17 amino acids. V dropped 5 bases and J dropped 0; count of bases not matched to a gene: 9. The CDR3 loop reads CASSLGQGRYSNQPQHF. In DNA form, the CDR3 reads TGTGCCAGCAGCCTTGGACAGGGAAGATATAGCAATCAGCCCCAGCATTTT. Full variable domain (remainder filled in from reference TRBV7-9 and TRBJ1-5): DTGVSQNPRHKITKRGQNVTFRCDPISEHNRLYWYRQTLGQGPEFLTYFQNEAQLEKSRLLSDRFSAERPKGSFSTLEIQRTEQGDSAMYLCASSLGQGRYSNQPQHFGDGTRLSIL.

This clonotype was seen a handful of times. The chain joins TRBV7-2 to TRBJ2-1, with 11 bases identical to TRBD2. The V gene's germline CDR1 is SGHTA and CDR2 FQGNSA. The V and J ends lost 5 bases and 9 bases, in that order; junction bases with no gene match: 6. The CDR3 has 14 residues. This chain's CDR3 is CASSETSGKGEQFF. The CDR3 DNA sequence: TGTGCCAGCAGCGAGACTAGCGGGAAAGGTGAGCAGTTCTTC.

This clonotype came up a few times. J is TRBJ2-5 and V is TRBV4-2; no firm D call. Germline values: CDR1 LGHNA, CDR2 YNFKEQ. Trimming shortened V by 4 bases and J by 1 base, and 13 bases separated the two germline ends. The CDR3 consists of 15 residues. The CDR3 spells CASSRIGEVQETQYF. DNA for the CDR3: TGTGCCAGCAGCCGGATCGGAGAAGTCCAAGAGACCCAGTACTTC.

This clonotype occurred a few times. This chain uses TRBV7-3 with TRBJ2-1; TRBD1 is a possible D gene (6 bases). With 4 bases removed from V and 8 bases from J, the gap between germline ends came to 12 bases. The CDR3 has 13 amino acids. Germline-derived CDR1 and CDR2 are SGHTA and FQGTGA. CDR3 sequence (DNA): TGTGCCAGCAGCTCAAAACAGGGCCATGAGCAGTTCTTC. It is translated as CASSSKQGHEQFF.

The chain links TRBV6-1 to TRBJ1-3; the D is unclear. V lost 2 bases, J lost 0 bases, and 5 bases lay in between. CDR3 length: 14 residues. Germline loops: CDR1 MNHNS, CDR2 SASEGT. The CDR3, as DNA: TGTGCCAGCAGTGAATATGACTCTGGAAACACCATATATTTT. Its protein is CASSEYDSGNTIYF.

The chain is built from TRBV11-3 and TRBJ2-1; no definite D call. CDR1 is SGHNT, CDR2 YENEEA, per germline. Trimming cost V 5 bases and J 3 bases, with 8 bases left between them. The CDR3 extends over 13 amino acids. This CDR3 reads CASSQDNYNEQFF. CDR3 nucleotides: TGTGCCAGCAGCCAAGACAACTACAATGAGCAGTTCTTC.

The table lists this clonotype with many counts. The V gene is TRBV7-2, the J gene TRBJ2-1; D is possibly TRBD1 (6 bases). Trimming left V 5 bases short and J 14 bases short, with 13 bases between. This CDR3 is built from 11 residues. Germline V lookup: CDR1 SGHTA, CDR2 FQGNSA. CDR3 protein: CASSINRAEFF. CDR3 nucleotide sequence: TGTGCCAGCAGCATAAACAGGGCAGAGTTCTTC.

This clonotype was seen more than once but under ten times. The V call is TRBV29-1, the J call TRBJ2-3, with a tentative D call TRBD2 (6 bases). CDR1 and CDR2 from the germline V gene are SQVTM and ANQGSEA. V was clipped by 2 bases and J by 1 base, with 19 bases between them. The CDR3 runs 17 residues. Here the CDR3 reads CSVEKQQGPSGTDTQYF. CDR3 nucleotide sequence: TGCAGCGTTGAAAAACAACAAGGGCCTAGCGGCACAGATACGCAGTATTTT.

Ten or more counts support this clonotype. V is TRBV7-2 and J is TRBJ2-5, with TRBD1 matching over 10 bases. Germline V lookup: CDR1 SGHTA, CDR2 FQGNSA. CDR3 length equals 15 residues. Unmatched junction bases numbered 8, after V lost 5 bases and J lost 5 bases. Here the CDR3 reads CASSPRTGGGETQYF. CDR3 coding DNA: TGTGCCAGCAGCCCAAGGACAGGGGGTGGGGAGACCCAGTACTTC.

The genes are TRBV6-5 and TRBJ1-1; D is unresolved. The germline CDR1 and CDR2 sequences are MNHEY and SVGAGI. Trimming shortened V by 10 bases and J by 5 bases, and 8 bases separated the two germline ends. The CDR3 loop spans 10 amino acids. The CDR3 nucleotides are TGTGCCACTGGGTGGACTGAAGCTTTCTTT. This sequence encodes CATGWTEAFF.

This clonotype was observed once. The rearrangement joins TRBV6-1 to TRBJ1-4; maybe TRBD1 (6 bases). The germline V and J ends were trimmed by 10 bases and 8 bases, with 20 bases remaining between them. There are 14 residues in the CDR3. Germline V gene data show CDR1 as MNHNS and CDR2 as SASEGT. The CDR3 is CAIDPRGLDEKLFF. The CDR3 coding sequence is TGTGCCATTGATCCCAGGGGTTTGGACGAAAAACTGTTTTTT.

V usage is TRBV4-3 and J usage is TRBJ2-1; D uncertain. The CDR3 is 17 amino acids. The V gene's germline CDR1 is LGHNA and CDR2 YSLEER. Trimming took 0 bases from V and 0 from J, leaving 12 bases between them. The CDR3 nucleotides are TGCGCCAGCAGCCAAGAAGACCCCGAGAGCTCCTACAATGAGCAGTTCTTC. This codes for CASSQEDPESSYNEQFF.

This clonotype was seen a handful of times. The V gene is TRBV11-3, the J gene TRBJ2-4; no firm D call. Trimming took 2 bases from V and 1 from J, leaving 3 bases between them. Per germline, CDR1 SGHNT and CDR2 YENEEA. There are 13 residues in the CDR3. CDR3 nucleotide sequence: TGTGCCAGCAGCTTAACGGCCAAAAACATTCAGTACTTC. This sequence encodes CASSLTAKNIQYF.

This clonotype has more than one count but fewer than ten. CDR3 in amino acids: CASSMDGLATLNTEAFF. The CDR3 nucleotides read TGTGCCAGCAGTATGGACGGACTCGCCACCCTGAACACTGAAGCTTTCTTT. The gene calls are TRBV12-3 or TRBV12-4 and TRBJ1-1; D uncertain. With 5 bases removed from V and 0 bases from J, the gap between germline ends came to 19 bases. This CDR3 comprises 17 residues.

The chain recombines TRBV5-5 with TRBJ2-3; 10 bases align to TRBD2. V lost 1 base, J lost 0 bases, and 11 bases stayed unmatched. From germline, CDR1 is SGHKS and CDR2 YYEKEE (reference sequence). This CDR3 is built from 19 residues. This chain's CDR3 is CASSLLGTSARVSTDTQYF. The CDR3 DNA sequence: TGTGCCAGCAGCTTGCTCGGGACTAGCGCCCGTGTTAGCACAGATACGCAGTATTTT.

The V call is TRBV6-1, the J call TRBJ2-7; 13 bases are shared with TRBD2. J was trimmed by 9 bases and V by 0 bases; bases with no gene match: 8. The CDR3 sequence is 16 residues long. The V gene's germline CDR1 is MNHNS and CDR2 SASEGT. The CDR3 region has the DNA TGTGCCAGCAGTGAAGCGCTAGGACTAGCGGGAGTACGGCAGTACGTC. It encodes CASSEALGLAGVRQYV.

There are a few counts of this clonotype. CDR3 loop: CAIGGPRTSGSEQFF. The CDR3 DNA reads TGTGCCATCGGGGGCCCCAGGACTAGTGGTAGCGAGCAGTTCTTC. The gene calls are TRBV10-3 and TRBJ2-1, with D possibly being TRBD2 (7 bases). CDR3 length: 15 residues. V was shortened by 8 bases and J by 10 bases, with 24 bases between the two germline ends. CDR1 ENHRY and CDR2 SYGVKD come from the germline V gene.

The chain couples TRBV7-8 to TRBJ2-7, with 7 positions matching TRBD2. Germline CDR1 reads SGHVS; CDR2 reads FQNEAQ. This CDR3 comprises 14 residues. The V segment lost 5 bases and the J segment 3 bases; nucleotides outside the gene matches: 7. The CDR3 loop is CASSPPGRFYEQYF. As DNA, the CDR3 is TGTGCCAGCAGCCCCCCCGGGAGGTTCTACGAGCAGTACTTC.

The chain carries TRBV10-3 and TRBJ2-5; TRBD1 might be the D (6 bases). V lost 3 bases and J lost 4, with 12 bases in between. This CDR3 has 14 amino acids. CDR1 and CDR2 (germline): ENHRY, SYGVKD. CDR3 loop: CAISDGQLSETQYF. The DNA for the CDR3 is TGTGCCATCAGTGACGGACAGTTGTCAGAGACCCAGTACTTC.

This clonotype was recorded a few times. This chain uses TRBV12-3 or TRBV12-4 with TRBJ1-2; D remains ambiguous. CDR3 length: 13 residues. V was trimmed by 1 base and J by 5 bases, leaving 8 bases between them. CDR3 in amino acids: CASSLVAGYGYTF. The CDR3 nucleotides are TGTGCCAGCAGTTTAGTGGCCGGATATGGCTACACCTTC.

The chain uses TRBV12-5 and TRBJ1-1; D possibly corresponds to TRBD1 (5 bases). The CDR3 consists of 16 residues. Germline V CDR1 and CDR2: LGHNT, FRNRAP. Deletions cut 0 bases from V and 1 base from J, with 12 bases between. CDR3 coding DNA: TGTGCTAGTGGTTTGGTAACGGGGGACTGGAACACTGAAGCTTTCTTT. It translates to CASGLVTGDWNTEAFF.

The chain combines TRBV12-3 or TRBV12-4 with TRBJ1-1; D gene unclear. The V gene lost 7 bases and the J gene lost 8 bases, with 11 bases spanning the gap. The CDR3 is 11 residues long. Here the CDR3 DNA reads TGTGCCAGCACCATACACGCAGAAGCTTTCTTT. Its protein product is CASTIHAEAFF.

A few counts support this clonotype. The chain has TRBV7-9 and TRBJ2-1, with 15 positions matching TRBD2. There are 19 residues in the CDR3. Germline CDR1 and CDR2: SEHNR and FQNEAQ (reference sequence). After removal of 5 bases from V and 1 base from J, the junction contained 9 bases not matched to a gene. CDR3 nucleotides: TGTGCCAGCAGCCCAGGATGGGGACTAGCGGGAGGATCCTACAATGAGCAGTTCTTC. Protein sequence: CASSPGWGLAGGSYNEQFF.

This clonotype was counted a few times. The V and J genes are TRBV23-1 and TRBJ1-1; 11 bases are shared with TRBD1. TRBV23-1 qualifies as an ORF whose function is uncertain. V lost 9 bases and J lost 4; bases outside the gene matches: 7. The length of the CDR3 is 14 residues. As DNA, the CDR3 is TGCGCCAGATGGGACAGGGGGGTACCCACTGAAGCTTTCTTT. Its protein is CARWDRGVPTEAFF.

In this sample, this clonotype turned up a few times. The chain joins TRBV6-6 to TRBJ1-2; perhaps TRBD1 as D (5 bases). This CDR3 spans 14 amino acids. The germline V and J ends were trimmed by 2 bases and 5 bases, with 12 bases remaining between them. Germline V gene data show CDR1 as MNHNY and CDR2 as SVGAGI (reference sequence). The CDR3 reads CASSYVGGWYGYTF. CDR3 in DNA: TGTGCCAGCAGTTACGTCGGGGGGTGGTATGGCTACACCTTC.

At least ten counts were recorded for this clonotype. The rearrangement joins TRBV7-2 to TRBJ2-1; D is possibly TRBD2 (6 bases). The CDR3 runs 14 residues. Germline V gives CDR1 SGHTA, CDR2 FQGNSA. Between the trimmed V and J ends, which lost 3 bases and 6 bases, there was a span of 12 bases. The CDR3 loop is CASSFGSVSNEQFF. The CDR3 region has the DNA TGTGCCAGCAGCTTCGGGAGCGTCTCCAATGAGCAGTTCTTC.

The genes are TRBV6-2 or TRBV6-3 and TRBJ2-7; D may be TRBD2 (6 bases). The CDR3 extends over 11 amino acids. The V gene lost 5 bases and the J gene lost 7 bases, with 9 bases spanning the gap. CDR1 and CDR2 from the germline V gene are MNHEY and SVGEGT. The CDR3 DNA is TGTGCCAGCAGTACTGGGGGGGAGCAGTACTTC. It specifies CASSTGGEQYF.

This clonotype was detected many times. The chain uses TRBV7-6 and TRBJ2-2; D may be TRBD1 (6 bases). The V end was cut by 1 base, the J end by 1 base, with 10 bases between. CDR1 and CDR2 (germline): SGHVS, FNYEAQ. This CDR3 is built from 16 residues. The CDR3 region has the DNA TGTGCCAGCAGCTTAGTTGCAGGGGAGAACACCGGGGAGCTGTTTTTT. It yields the protein CASSLVAGENTGELFF.

The chain combines TRBV4-3 with TRBJ1-1; 7 bases agree with TRBD1. The CDR3 sequence is 13 residues long. Germline CDR1 and CDR2: LGHNA and YSLEER. J gave up 10 bases and V 4 bases, and 9 bases lay outside the gene matches. The CDR3 nucleotides are TGCGCCAGCAGCCCCCCCGGACAGGCCGGAGCTTTCTTT. Translation gives CASSPPGQAGAFF.